These 9 T cell receptor beta chains share one sample of origin, sequenced in a study of T cells expressing NK-cell markers (dated by TCRdb to the early 2020s). Library preparation was by 5' RACE. The sequencer listed for this sample is Illumina HiSeq 2000. TCRdb reprocessed the reads and lists each CDR3 protein sequence as a single entry, with no DNA. The sample's table lists a count of roughly 390,000 distinct CDR3 sequences. Around 5% of the sample is held by the ten biggest clonotypes. Material for sequencing was blood T cells: a sorted CD56 or NKG2C T cell subset, CD4+ or CD8+ T cells, or bulk PBMC T cells (not recorded which). These receptors originate from a man between 18 and 69 years old in good health.

The rearrangement uses TRBV20-1 and TRBJ1-2; the TRBD1 assignment by TCRdb is unverifiable without DNA. The CDR3 runs to 13 residues. Germline V gene lookup returns CDR1 DFQATT and CDR2 SNEGSKA (reference sequence). The CDR3 sequence is CSAHGQGIWGYTF.

This rearrangement joins TRBV9 to TRBJ2-3; TCRdb's D call of TRBD2 is untestable without DNA. Germline CDR1 SGDLS, CDR2 YYNGEE. The CDR3 sequence is 16 residues long. CDR3 region: CASSAGPGLAEDTQYF. The full variable domain, rest sourced from reference TRBV9 and TRBJ2-3, is DSGVTQTPKHLITATGQRVTLRCSPRSGDLSVYWYQQSLDQGLQFLIQYYNGEERAKGNILERFSAQQFPDLHSELNLSSLELGDSALYFCASSAGPGLAEDTQYFGPGTRLTVL.

This chain joins TRBV20-1 and TRBJ1-1; TCRdb reports TRBD1, a call that lacks DNA to check it against. This CDR3 has 14 residues. CDR1 DFQATT and CDR2 SNEGSKA come from the germline V gene (reference sequence). This CDR3 is CSASPARQGRGAFF.

V gene TRBV14 combines with J gene TRBJ1-1; there is no DNA to check the TCRdb D call of TRBD1. Germline-derived CDR1 and CDR2 are SGHDN and FVKESK. CDR3 size: 13 residues. Here the CDR3 reads CASSRATGVGAFF.

The rearrangement joins TRBV20-1 to TRBJ1-6; TCRdb's D gene call, TRBD1, goes unchecked for lack of DNA. This CDR3 has 14 residues. Germline V gene sequence: CDR1 DFQATT, CDR2 SNEGSKA (reference sequence). Here the CDR3 reads CSAQGVVRNSPLHF.

The rearrangement uses TRBV27 and TRBJ2-5. Germline V gene data show CDR1 as MNHEY and CDR2 as SMNVEV (reference sequence). The CDR3 sequence is 14 residues long. The CDR3 spells CASARQVFQETQYF.

V and J are TRBV6-1 and TRBJ2-3; TCRdb reports TRBD2, a call that lacks DNA to check it against. The germline CDR1 and CDR2 sequences are MNHNS and SASEGT. The CDR3 has 15 amino acids. CDR3 sequence reads: CASRQGLASTDTQYF.

This chain links TRBV6-5 with TRBJ1-1. This CDR3 comprises 15 residues. The germline V gene encodes CDR1 MNHEY and CDR2 SVGAGI. The CDR3 sequence is CASSYSRGSNTEAFF.

J is TRBJ2-1 and V is TRBV3-1; TCRdb's D call, TRBD2, is unchecked because there is no DNA. In germline, CDR1 is LGHDT, CDR2 YNNKEL (reference sequence). The CDR3 consists of 15 residues. The CDR3 spells CASSPPLASKNEQFF.